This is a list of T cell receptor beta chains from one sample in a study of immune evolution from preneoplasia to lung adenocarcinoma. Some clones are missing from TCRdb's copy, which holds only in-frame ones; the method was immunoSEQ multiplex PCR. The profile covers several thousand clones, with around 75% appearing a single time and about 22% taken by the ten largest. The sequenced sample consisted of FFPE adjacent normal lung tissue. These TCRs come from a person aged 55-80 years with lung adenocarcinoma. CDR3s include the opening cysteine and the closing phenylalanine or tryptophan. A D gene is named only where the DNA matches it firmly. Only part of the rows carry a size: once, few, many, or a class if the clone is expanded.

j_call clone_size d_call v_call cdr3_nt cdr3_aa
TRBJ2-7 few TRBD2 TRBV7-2 TGTGCCAGCAGCCAAGCGGGAAAAAACTACGAGCAGTACTTC CASSQAGKNYEQYF
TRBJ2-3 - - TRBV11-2 TGTGCCAGCAGCGTTCGGGGCTCCTACACAGATACGCAGTATTTT CASSVRGSYTDTQYF
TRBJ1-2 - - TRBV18 TGTGCCAGCTCCCCAAGGCAGGAAAACTATGGCTACACCTTC CASSPRQENYGYTF
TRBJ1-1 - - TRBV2 TGTGCCAGCAGTCCCCTACAGGCACGCGCTGAAGCTTTCTTT CASSPLQARAEAFF
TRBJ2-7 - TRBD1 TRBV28 TGTGCCAGCAGTCAATACAGGGGGCGTTACGAGCAGTACTTC CASSQYRGRYEQYF
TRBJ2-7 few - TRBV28 TGTGCCAGCAGTTTAAGTCCCTACGAGCAGTACTTC CASSLSPYEQYF
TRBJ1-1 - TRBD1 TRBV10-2 TGCGCCAGCGGAGGGACAGCTTCCCCTATGAACACTGAAGCTTTCTTT CASGGTASPMNTEAFF
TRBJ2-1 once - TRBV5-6 TGTGCCAGCAGCACGACAGGCCCTTTTCAATTGCTCTTC CASSTTGPFQLLF
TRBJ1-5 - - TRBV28 TGTGCCAGCACCTCGATTGGTCAGCCCCAGCATTTT CASTSIGQPQHF
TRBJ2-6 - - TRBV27 TGTGCCAGCAGTTTACGGGGTTCTGGGGCCAACGTCCTGACTTTC CASSLRGSGANVLTF
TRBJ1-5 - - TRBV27 TGTGCCAGCAGTGAGAGCAGGGTCCAGCCCCAGCATTTT CASSESRVQPQHF
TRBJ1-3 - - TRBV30 TGTGCCTGGAGTGTCCGCCGGGGCCCCCCGGACGTACCCTCTGGAAACACCATATATTTT CAWSVRRGPPDVPSGNTIYF
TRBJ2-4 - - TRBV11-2 TGTGCCAGCAGCTTAGCCTGGGGAAGGGACATTCAGTACTTC CASSLAWGRDIQYF
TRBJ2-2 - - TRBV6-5 TGTGCCAGCAGATTACTGAACACCGGGGAGCTGTTTTTT CASRLLNTGELFF
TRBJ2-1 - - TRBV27 TGTGCCAGCAGCTCCGACGGAGACAATGAGCAGTTCTTC CASSSDGDNEQFF
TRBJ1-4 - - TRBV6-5 TGTGCCAGCAGTTCGAGTGGGACAAAACTGTTTTTT CASSSSGTKLFF
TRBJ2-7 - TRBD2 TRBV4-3 TGCGCCAGCTCACCGGGACTAGCTTCCTACGAGCAGTACTTC CASSPGLASYEQYF
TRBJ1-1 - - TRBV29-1 TGCAGCGTTGAGGGGGGTCGCTTGGCTGAAGCTTTCTTT CSVEGGRLAEAFF
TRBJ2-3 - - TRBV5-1 TGCGCCAGCAGCTTGGTAGGGCAGACAGATACGCAGTATTTT CASSLVGQTDTQYF
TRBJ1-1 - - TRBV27 TGTGCCAGCAGTTCCGGGGCTGAAGCTTTCTTT CASSSGAEAFF
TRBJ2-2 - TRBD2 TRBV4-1 TGCGCCAGCAGCCAATTTACTAGCGGGAGTAGGACCGGGGAGCTGTTTTTT CASSQFTSGSRTGELFF
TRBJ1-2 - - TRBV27 TGTGCCAGCAGTTATGGGGGTAACTATGGCTACACCTTC CASSYGGNYGYTF
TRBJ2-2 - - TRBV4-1 TGCGCCAGCAGCCAATTTGCTGATAACACCGGGGAGCTGTTTTTT CASSQFADNTGELFF
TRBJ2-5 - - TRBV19 TGTGCCAGTAGTGGGCCGGGATCTGGGGAGACCCAGTACTTC CASSGPGSGETQYF
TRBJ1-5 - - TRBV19 TGTGCCAGTAGTATAGGTGGGGGATATCAGCCCCAGCATTTT CASSIGGGYQPQHF
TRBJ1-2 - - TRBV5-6 TGTGCCAGCAGCTTGATAGGTCGAGGGATGCCCTATGGCTACACCTTC CASSLIGRGMPYGYTF
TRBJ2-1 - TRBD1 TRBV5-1 TGCGCCAGCAGCTCGACAGGGTTTGTGCAGTTCTTC CASSSTGFVQFF
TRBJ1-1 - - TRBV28 TGTGCCAGCAGTTTCCACCGGGGGGCTTTCTTT CASSFHRGAFF
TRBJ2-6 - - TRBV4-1 TGCGCCAGCAGCCTGGGCTCTGGGGCCAACGTCCTGACTTTC CASSLGSGANVLTF
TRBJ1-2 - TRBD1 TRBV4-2 TGTGCCAGCAGCCAACCTCCGGCGGACAGGGACGGCTACACCTTC CASSQPPADRDGYTF
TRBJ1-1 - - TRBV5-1 TGCGCCAGCAGCGTCCCAACATTT CASSVPTF
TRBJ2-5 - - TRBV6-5 TGTGCCAGCAGCTGGCGGACACAAGAGACCCAGTACTTC CASSWRTQETQYF
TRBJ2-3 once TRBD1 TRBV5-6 TGTGCCAGCAGCGCGGACAGGGGGAACACAGATACGCAGTATTTT CASSADRGNTDTQYF
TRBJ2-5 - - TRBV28 TGTGCCAGCAGTTTACTGGATCAAGAGACCCAGTACTTC CASSLLDQETQYF
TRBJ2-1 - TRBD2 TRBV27 TGTGCCAGCAGTTTAGAAGCGGGGGGATACAATGAGCAGTTCTTC CASSLEAGGYNEQFF
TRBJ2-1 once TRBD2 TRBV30 TGTGCCTGGAACCTAGCGGGGGGATACAATGAGCAGTTCTTC CAWNLAGGYNEQFF
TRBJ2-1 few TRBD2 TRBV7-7 TGTGCTAGCAGCTTAGGGACTAGCGGGAGCTCTGAGCAGTTCTTC CASSLGTSGSSEQFF
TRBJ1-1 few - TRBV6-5 TGTGCCAGCAGTTACTCAACCGAGAACACTGAAGCTTTCTTT CASSYSTENTEAFF
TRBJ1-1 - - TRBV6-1 TGTGCCAGCAGCGAAAAAGTGAACACTGAAGCTTTCTTT CASSEKVNTEAFF
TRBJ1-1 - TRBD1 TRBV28 TGTGCCAGCAACCACGCCGGGACAGGGGGCCGAGCTTTCTTT CASNHAGTGGRAFF
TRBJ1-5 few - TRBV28 TGTGCCAGCAACACACCGGGACTTTATCAGCCCCAGCATTTT CASNTPGLYQPQHF
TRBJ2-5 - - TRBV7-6 TGTGCCAGCAGCCCGGGGACGGTGAAAGAGACCCAGTACTTC CASSPGTVKETQYF
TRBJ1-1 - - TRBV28 TGTGCCAGCAGTCTCCCGGGGGGGTACACTGAAGCTTTCTTT CASSLPGGYTEAFF
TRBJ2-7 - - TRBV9 TGTGCCAGCAGCGTAGGGGGGGCCCTTTCAGGGCAGTACTTC CASSVGGALSGQYF
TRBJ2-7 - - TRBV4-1 TGCGCCAGCAGCCAAGCGTACGGCCCCTACGAGCAGTACTTC CASSQAYGPYEQYF
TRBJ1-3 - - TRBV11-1 TGTGCCAGCAGCTCCCAGTGGGTCTCTGGAAACACCATATATTTT CASSSQWVSGNTIYF
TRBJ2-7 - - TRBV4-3 TGCGCCAGCAGCCTTAGGGACGACGTTTCCTACGAGCAGTACTTC CASSLRDDVSYEQYF
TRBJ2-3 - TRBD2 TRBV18 TGTGCCAGCTCACCAACTAGCGGAAGCACAGATACGCAGTATTTT CASSPTSGSTDTQYF
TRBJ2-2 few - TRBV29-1 TGCAGCGTTGAAAGGCAGAACACCGGGGAGCTGTTTTTT CSVERQNTGELFF
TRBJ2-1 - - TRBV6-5 TGTGCCAGCAGTTACGGGGAATCCTACAATGAGCAGTTCTTC CASSYGESYNEQFF
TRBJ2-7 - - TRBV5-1 TGCGCCAGCAGCTTGGTTACAGGTTCCTACGAGCAGTACTTC CASSLVTGSYEQYF
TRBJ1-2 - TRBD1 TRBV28 TGTGCCAGTAGTTCCAAGGGGGCCCGTTTGGGCGGCTACACCTTC CASSSKGARLGGYTF
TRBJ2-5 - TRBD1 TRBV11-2 TGTGCCAGCAGCAGAGGGACAGGGTCGGGAGAGACCCAGTACTTC CASSRGTGSGETQYF
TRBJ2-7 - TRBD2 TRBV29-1 TGCAGCGTTGAAGATCGGGGGGGGCCAAATTCCTACGAGCAGTACTTC CSVEDRGGPNSYEQYF